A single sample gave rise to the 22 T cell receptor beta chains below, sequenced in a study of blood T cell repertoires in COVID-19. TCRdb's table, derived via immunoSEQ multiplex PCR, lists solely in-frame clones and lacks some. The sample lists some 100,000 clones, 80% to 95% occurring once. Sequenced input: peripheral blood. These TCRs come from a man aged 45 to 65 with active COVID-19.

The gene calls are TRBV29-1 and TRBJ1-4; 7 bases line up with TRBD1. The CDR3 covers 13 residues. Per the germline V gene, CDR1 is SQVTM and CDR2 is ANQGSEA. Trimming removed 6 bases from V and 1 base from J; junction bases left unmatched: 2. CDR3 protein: CSVAGGTNEKLFF. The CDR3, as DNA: TGCAGCGTCGCAGGGGGAACTAATGAAAAACTGTTTTTT.

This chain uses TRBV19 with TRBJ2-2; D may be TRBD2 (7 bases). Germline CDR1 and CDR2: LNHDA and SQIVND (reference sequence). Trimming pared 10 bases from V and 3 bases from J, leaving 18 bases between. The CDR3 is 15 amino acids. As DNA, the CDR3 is TGTGCCACCTCGCCGGGGAGGGGGGACACCGGGGAGCTGTTTTTT. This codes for CATSPGRGDTGELFF.

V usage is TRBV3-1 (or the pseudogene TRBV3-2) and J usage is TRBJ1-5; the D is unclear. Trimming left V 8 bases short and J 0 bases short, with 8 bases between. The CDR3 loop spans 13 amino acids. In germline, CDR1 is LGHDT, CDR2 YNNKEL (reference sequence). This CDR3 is CASGEGSNQPQHF. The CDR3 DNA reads TGTGCCAGCGGAGAGGGTAGCAATCAGCCCCAGCATTTT.

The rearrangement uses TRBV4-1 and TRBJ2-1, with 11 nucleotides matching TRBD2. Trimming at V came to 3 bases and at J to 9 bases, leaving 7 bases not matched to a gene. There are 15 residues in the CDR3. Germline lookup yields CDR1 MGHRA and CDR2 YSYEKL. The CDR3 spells CASSHPLAGVGEQFF. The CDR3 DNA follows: TGCGCCAGCAGCCACCCACTAGCGGGAGTTGGTGAGCAGTTCTTC.

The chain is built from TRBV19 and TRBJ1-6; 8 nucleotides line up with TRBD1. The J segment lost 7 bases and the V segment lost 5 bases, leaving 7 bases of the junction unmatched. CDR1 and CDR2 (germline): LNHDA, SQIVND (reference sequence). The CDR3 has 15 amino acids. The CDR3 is CASSAGTGGNSPLHF. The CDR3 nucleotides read TGTGCCAGTAGTGCCGGGACAGGCGGAAATTCACCCCTCCACTTT.

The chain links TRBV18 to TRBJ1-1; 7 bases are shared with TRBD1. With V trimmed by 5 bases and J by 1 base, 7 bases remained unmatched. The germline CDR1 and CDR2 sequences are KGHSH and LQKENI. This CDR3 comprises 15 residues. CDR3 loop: CASSSDRSRNTEAFF. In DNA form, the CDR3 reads TGTGCCAGCTCATCGGACAGGAGTCGGAACACTGAAGCTTTCTTT.

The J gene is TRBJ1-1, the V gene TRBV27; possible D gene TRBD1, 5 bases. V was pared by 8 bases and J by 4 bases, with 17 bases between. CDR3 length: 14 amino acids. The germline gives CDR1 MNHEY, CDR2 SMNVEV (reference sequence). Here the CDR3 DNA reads TGTGCCAGCTATACCCAGGGTGCTAGCACTGAAGCTTTCTTT. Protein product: CASYTQGASTEAFF.

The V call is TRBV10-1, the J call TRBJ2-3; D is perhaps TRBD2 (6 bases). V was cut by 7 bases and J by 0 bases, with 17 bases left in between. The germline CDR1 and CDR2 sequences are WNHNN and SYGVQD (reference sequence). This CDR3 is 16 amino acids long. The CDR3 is CASTEWGGASTDTQYF. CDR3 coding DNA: TGCGCCAGCACCGAATGGGGCGGGGCTAGCACAGATACGCAGTATTTT.

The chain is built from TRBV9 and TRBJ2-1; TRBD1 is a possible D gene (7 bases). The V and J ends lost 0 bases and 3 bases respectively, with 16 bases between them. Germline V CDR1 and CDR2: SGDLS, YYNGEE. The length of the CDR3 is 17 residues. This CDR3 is CASSVGRVRQGYNEQFF. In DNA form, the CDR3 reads TGTGCCAGCAGCGTAGGGAGGGTGAGACAGGGCTACAATGAGCAGTTCTTC.

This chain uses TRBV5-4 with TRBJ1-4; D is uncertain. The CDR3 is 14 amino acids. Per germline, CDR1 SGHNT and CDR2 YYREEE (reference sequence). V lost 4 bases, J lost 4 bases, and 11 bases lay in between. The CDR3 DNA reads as TGTGCCAGCAGCCCTTCGGCGGATAATGAAAAACTGTTTTTT. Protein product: CASSPSADNEKLFF.

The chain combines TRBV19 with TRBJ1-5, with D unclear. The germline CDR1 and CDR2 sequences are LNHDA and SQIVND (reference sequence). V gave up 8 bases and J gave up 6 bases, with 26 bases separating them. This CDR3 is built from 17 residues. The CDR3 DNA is TGTGCCAGTGACGGGAGGGCCGCACACGAAGGTGGTCAGCCCCAGCATTTT. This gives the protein CASDGRAAHEGGQPQHF.

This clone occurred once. The CDR3 DNA reads as TGCGCCAGCAGCCACCGAGGAGGGGTTGAAAAACTGTTTTTT. Amino acids: CASSHRGGVEKLFF. The chain uses TRBV4-1 and TRBJ1-4, with D maybe TRBD1 (5 bases). Germline V gene lookup returns CDR1 MGHRA and CDR2 YSYEKL. The CDR3 covers 14 residues. V lost 3 bases and J lost 7, with 12 bases in between.

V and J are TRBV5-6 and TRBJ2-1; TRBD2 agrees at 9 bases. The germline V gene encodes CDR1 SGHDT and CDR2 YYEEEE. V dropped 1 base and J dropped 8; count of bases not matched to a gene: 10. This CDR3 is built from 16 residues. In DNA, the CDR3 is TGTGCCAGCAGCTTGATCGCGGGAGGGCGGTCGGATGAGCAGTTCTTC. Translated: CASSLIAGGRSDEQFF.

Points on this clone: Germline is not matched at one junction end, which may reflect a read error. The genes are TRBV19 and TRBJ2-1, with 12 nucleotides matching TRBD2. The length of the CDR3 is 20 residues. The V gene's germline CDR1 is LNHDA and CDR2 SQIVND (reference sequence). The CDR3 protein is CASSVDELGLAGLGSNEQFF. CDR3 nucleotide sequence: TGTGCCAGTAGTGTAGACGAATTAGGACTAGCGGGATTAGGAAGCAATGAGCAGTTCTTC.

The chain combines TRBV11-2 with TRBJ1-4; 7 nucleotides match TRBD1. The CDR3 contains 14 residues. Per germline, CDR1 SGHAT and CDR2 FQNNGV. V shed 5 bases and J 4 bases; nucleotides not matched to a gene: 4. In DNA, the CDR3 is TGTGCCAGCAGCCCGGGACAGAATAATGAAAAACTGTTTTTT. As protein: CASSPGQNNEKLFF. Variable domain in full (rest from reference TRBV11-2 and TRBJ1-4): EAGVAQSPRYKIIEKRQSVAFWCNPISGHATLYWYQQILGQGPKLLIQFQNNGVVDDSQLPKDRFSAERLKGVDSTLKIQPAKLEDSAVYLCASSPGQNNEKLFFGSGTQLSVL.

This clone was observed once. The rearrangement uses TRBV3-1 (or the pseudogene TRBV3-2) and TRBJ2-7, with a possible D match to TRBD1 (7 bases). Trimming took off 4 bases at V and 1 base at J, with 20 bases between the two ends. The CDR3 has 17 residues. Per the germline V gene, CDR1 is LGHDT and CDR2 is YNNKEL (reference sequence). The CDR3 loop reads CASSPLGGTAGSYEQYF. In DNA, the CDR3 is TGTGCCAGCAGCCCCTTAGGGGGGACAGCGGGTTCCTACGAGCAGTACTTC.

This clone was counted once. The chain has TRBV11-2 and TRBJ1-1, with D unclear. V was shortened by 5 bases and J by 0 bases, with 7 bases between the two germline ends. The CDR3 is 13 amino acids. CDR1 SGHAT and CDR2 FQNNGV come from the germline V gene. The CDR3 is CASSRDLNTEAFF. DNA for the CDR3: TGTGCCAGCAGCCGGGATTTGAACACTGAAGCTTTCTTT.

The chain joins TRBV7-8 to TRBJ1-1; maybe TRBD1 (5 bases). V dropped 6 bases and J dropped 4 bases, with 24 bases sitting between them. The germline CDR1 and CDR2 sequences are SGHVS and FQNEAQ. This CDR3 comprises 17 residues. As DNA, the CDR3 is TGTGCCAGCAGTCTCAGAGGTGATCAGTTGGGGGGCACTGAAGCTTTCTTT. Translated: CASSLRGDQLGGTEAFF. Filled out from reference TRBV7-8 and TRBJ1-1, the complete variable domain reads GAGVSQSPRYKVAKRGQDVALRCDPISGHVSLFWYQQALGQGPEFLTYFQNEAQLDKSGLPSDRFFAERPEGSVSTLKIQRTQQEDSAVYLCASSLRGDQLGGTEAFFGQGTRLTVV.

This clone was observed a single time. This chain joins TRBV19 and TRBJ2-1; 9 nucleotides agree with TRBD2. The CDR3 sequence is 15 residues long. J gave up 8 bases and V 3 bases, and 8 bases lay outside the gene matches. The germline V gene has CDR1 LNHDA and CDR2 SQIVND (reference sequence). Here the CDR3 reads CASSILYSGRDEQFF. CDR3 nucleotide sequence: TGTGCCAGTAGTATCTTATATAGCGGGAGAGATGAGCAGTTCTTC.

CDR3 protein: CASSEGLAGVGETQYF. The CDR3, as DNA: TGTGCCAGCAGTGAAGGACTAGCGGGAGTAGGGGAGACCCAGTACTTC. The chain is built from TRBV2 and TRBJ2-5; the match to TRBD2 covers 12 bases. Germline V gives CDR1 SNHLY, CDR2 FYNNEI. The CDR3 has 16 amino acids. Trimming removed 1 base from V and 5 bases from J; junction bases left unmatched: 5.

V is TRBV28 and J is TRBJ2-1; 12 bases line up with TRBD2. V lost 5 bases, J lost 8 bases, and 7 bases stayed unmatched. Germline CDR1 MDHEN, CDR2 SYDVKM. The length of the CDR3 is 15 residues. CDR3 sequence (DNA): TGTGCCAGCAGTCCCCCTAGCGGGAGGGCTCATGAGCAGTTCTTC. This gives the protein CASSPPSGRAHEQFF.

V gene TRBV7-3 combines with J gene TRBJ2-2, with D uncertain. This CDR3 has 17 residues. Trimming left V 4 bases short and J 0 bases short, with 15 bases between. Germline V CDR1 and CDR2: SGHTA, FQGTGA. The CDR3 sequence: CASSSTPRTANTGELFF. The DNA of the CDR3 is TGTGCCAGCAGCTCTACGCCGAGAACCGCGAACACCGGGGAGCTGTTTTTT.